This T cell receptor beta chain emerged from a study of long-term antiretroviral therapy in people with HIV. The assay used was immunoSEQ (version v3.0), run at survey level. Produced via immunoSEQ multiplex PCR; TCRdb's table is partial and in-frame only. This sample carries some 21,000 clones, around 86% of them seen once, and the ten largest clones take about 8.1%. This CDR3 is built from 17 residues. V shed 4 bases and J shed 0 bases, with 15 bases lying between them. Germline V gene sequence: CDR1 MNHNS, CDR2 SASEGT. This sequence was found in a man younger than 35 with HIV. The rearrangement joins TRBV6-1 to TRBJ2-2, with D possibly being TRBD1 or TRBD2 (5 bases each). Sequenced material: unsorted PBMCs, taken 0.2 years before starting antiretroviral therapy. CDR3 residues: CASSGRDRPPNTGELFF. DNA for the CDR3: TGTGCCAGCAGTGGCCGGGACCGCCCACCGAACACCGGGGAGCTGTTTTTT.